Sequencing of this T cell receptor beta chain was carried out in a study of OX40 agonist ivuxolimab in advanced cancers. The protocol was immunoSEQ multiplex PCR, while the TCRdb copy is restricted to in-frame clones and leaves out a portion. The repertoire consists of approximately 89,000 clones, with roughly 93% occurring once and the leading ten covering 0.71%. Study-wide results and limits: At 0.1 to 3.0 mg/kg, CD4+ and CD8+ blood T cells expanded clonally by week 6.

CDR1 SGHTA and CDR2 FQGNSA come from the germline V gene. The CDR3 spans 16 residues. With V trimmed by 1 base and J by 8 bases, 10 bases remained unmatched. Systemic immunosuppression or autoimmune disease history was grounds to exclude patients. Patients had blood sampled at baseline and again on cycle 4 day 1 and cycle 7 day 1. Worth noting for this clone: The antigen is not known.

The chain combines TRBV7-2 with TRBJ2-2; 7 bases match TRBD1. The specimen comprised CD4+ or CD8+ T cells sorted from blood, sampled in a trial of the OX40 agonist ivuxolimab. The clonotype comes from an adult with an advanced solid tumor such as melanoma, head and neck, liver or kidney cancer. The CDR3 DNA reads TGTGCCAGCAGCTTAGAGGCCGGGACAGTTTCGGGGGAGCTGTTTTTT. As protein: CASSLEAGTVSGELFF.